These 9 T cell receptor beta chains share one sample of origin, sequenced in a study of OX40 agonist ivuxolimab in advanced cancers. TCRdb's table, derived via immunoSEQ multiplex PCR, lists solely in-frame clones and lacks some. This sample has 80,000 to 95,000 clones, with approximately 91% found just once. Sequenced here: CD4+ or CD8+ T cells sorted from blood, sampled in a trial of the OX40 agonist ivuxolimab. The origin of the receptors is an adult with an advanced solid tumor such as melanoma, head and neck, liver or kidney cancer.

The chain employs TRBV5-1 and TRBJ1-6; D perhaps matches TRBD1 (6 bases). The CDR3 runs to 12 residues. The germline V and J ends were trimmed by 5 bases and 9 bases, with 9 bases remaining between them. The germline V gene has CDR1 SGHRS and CDR2 YFSETQ. CDR3 bases: TGCGCCAGCAGACAGGGTAGTTCACCCCTCCACTTT. It specifies CASRQGSSPLHF.

This chain links TRBV7-2 with TRBJ2-3; tentatively, D is TRBD1 (6 bases). The V gene's germline CDR1 is SGHTA and CDR2 FQGNSA. Trimming removed 8 bases at V and 1 base at J, with 7 bases between. The CDR3 runs to 12 residues. The CDR3 reads CASAGGTDTQYF. CDR3 sequence (DNA): TGTGCCAGCGCAGGGGGCACAGATACGCAGTATTTT.

The chain couples TRBV19 to TRBJ1-5; D gene uncertain. The CDR3 spans 15 residues. Germline V gene data show CDR1 as LNHDA and CDR2 as SQIVND (reference sequence). V lost 4 bases and J lost 4, with 14 bases in between. The CDR3, as DNA: TGTGCCAGTAGTAGCAATCAGTTATTAAATCAGCCCCAGCATTTT. Translating it yields CASSSNQLLNQPQHF.

This clone occurred a few times. The rearrangement joins TRBV7-9 to TRBJ2-3, with 8 bases that match TRBD1. The CDR3 has 13 residues. The germline V gene has CDR1 SEHNR and CDR2 FQNEAQ (reference sequence). V lost 5 bases, J lost 4 bases, and 2 bases stayed unmatched. CDR3 nucleotides: TGTGCCAGCAGCCTGACAGGGGCAGATACGCAGTATTTT. This sequence encodes CASSLTGADTQYF.

V usage is TRBV19 and J usage is TRBJ1-4; a weak D match, TRBD1 (6 bases). Germline assignment: CDR1 LNHDA and CDR2 SQIVND (reference sequence). This CDR3 has 17 amino acids. Trimming left V 3 bases short and J 6 bases short, with 20 bases between. CDR3 protein: CASSIQTPRGSYEKLFF. The CDR3 region has the DNA TGTGCCAGTAGTATCCAAACCCCCAGGGGAAGCTATGAAAAACTGTTTTTT. Complete variable domain (other parts from reference TRBV19 and TRBJ1-4): DGGITQSPKYLFRKEGQNVTLSCEQNLNHDAMYWYRQDPGQGLRLIYYSQIVNDFQKGDIAEGYSVSREKKESFPLTVTSAQKNPTAFYLCASSIQTPRGSYEKLFFGSGTQLSVL.

V gene TRBV10-1 combines with J gene TRBJ2-1; 16 nucleotides align to TRBD2. Germline CDR1 is WNHNN and CDR2 is SYGVQD (reference sequence). Trimming at V came to 5 bases and at J to 8 bases, leaving 3 bases not matched to a gene. The CDR3 has 15 residues. CDR3 sequence (DNA): TGCGCCAGCAGTCCGGGACTAGCGGGAGGGTATGAGCAGTTCTTC. Protein: CASSPGLAGGYEQFF.

The chain recombines TRBV30 with TRBJ1-4, with D uncertain. V was clipped by 2 bases and J by 8 bases, with 15 bases between them. This CDR3 comprises 14 residues. Germline-derived CDR1 and CDR2 are GTSNPN and SVGIG (reference sequence). The CDR3 bases are TGTGCCTGGAGTCCGGGCCTAGCCGCCGAAAAACTGTTTTTT. Encoded protein: CAWSPGLAAEKLFF. Looking up the rest from reference TRBV30 and TRBJ1-4 gives the full variable domain: SQTIHQWPATLVQPVGSPLSLECTVEGTSNPNLYWYRQAAGRGLQLLFYSVGIGQISSEVPQNLSASRPQDRQFILSSKKLLLSDSGFYLCAWSPGLAAEKLFFGSGTQLSVL.

This chain joins TRBV7-6 and TRBJ2-1, with 10 bases aligning to TRBD2. Germline V gene sequence: CDR1 SGHVS, CDR2 FNYEAQ. Germline trimming cut 5 bases from V and 6 bases from J; bases unmatched to any gene: 10. CDR3 size: 16 residues. CDR3 in DNA: TGTGCCAGCAGCCCCGTTGGAGCGGGAGGGTTCAATGAGCAGTTCTTC. Translation: CASSPVGAGGFNEQFF.

The genes are TRBV7-8 and TRBJ1-6; 9 bases are shared with TRBD1. Germline V gives CDR1 SGHVS, CDR2 FQNEAQ. V gave up 2 bases and J gave up 7 bases; unmatched junction bases: 3. The CDR3 loop spans 15 amino acids. The CDR3 DNA sequence: TGTGCCAGCAGCTTAAGGGACAGGGTCAATTCACCCCTCCACTTT. Protein product: CASSLRDRVNSPLHF.